A selection of T cell receptor beta chains follows, all from one sample in a study of cytomegalovirus exposure and HLA in healthy donors. Here immunoSEQ multiplex PCR was the method, and the copy in TCRdb shows in-frame clones only, minus some. The sample lists approximately 190,000 clones; around four fifths were seen once. Sequenced material: PBMCs. The receptors were gathered from a woman in her late teens or twenties in good health and CMV-seronegative. CDR3s include the opening cysteine and the closing phenylalanine or tryptophan. Fields, in order: J gene, D gene, V gene, CDR3 length, clone size, CDR3 DNA, CDR3 protein. The D gene is left open where the match is weak. Only part of the rows carry a size: once, few, many, or a class if the clone is expanded.

TRBJ2-1 TRBD1 TRBV10-1 14 . TGCGCCAGCATGGGGGGACAGGGGTACAATGAGCAGTTCTTC CASMGGQGYNEQFF
TRBJ1-2 . TRBV2 15 . TGTGCCAGCAGTGCCCGGGACTTCGGGTACTATGGCTACACCTTC CASSARDFGYYGYTF
TRBJ1-2 . TRBV5-1 13 . TGCGCCAGCAGCCCTGAGGGCATTGATGGCTACACCTTC CASSPEGIDGYTF
TRBJ2-5 TRBD2 TRBV7-9 17 . TGTGCCAGCAGCGCCTTCTCTAGCGGGAGGGACCAAGAGACCCAGTACTTC CASSAFSSGRDQETQYF
TRBJ1-2 . TRBV6-5 13 . TGTGCCAGCAGAGCAGGGCCTAACTATGGCTACACCTTC CASRAGPNYGYTF
TRBJ2-1 . TRBV6-4 16 . TGTGCCAGCAGTCAAGAGGGCGGATGGGGCTACAATGAGCAGTTCTTC CASSQEGGWGYNEQFF
TRBJ1-5 . TRBV11-2 13 once TGTGCCAGCAGCTTGTCAGGAACTCAGCCCCAGCATTTT CASSLSGTQPQHF
TRBJ2-7 TRBD2 TRBV27 14 . TGTGCCAGCAGTTTACTAGCGGGCATGCAGGAGCAGTACTTC CASSLLAGMQEQYF
TRBJ2-2 TRBD2 TRBV5-4 16 . TGTGCCAGCAGCCCAGGACTAGCGGGAGGTTCCGGGGAGCTGTTTTTT CASSPGLAGGSGELFF
TRBJ2-1 TRBD2 TRBV7-2 15 . TGTGCCAGCAGCTTTGGCGGGAGTTCCTACAATGAGCAGTTCTTC CASSFGGSSYNEQFF
TRBJ2-5 . TRBV7-9 13 . TGTGCCAGCCCCTTAAAACTTCAAGAGACCCAGTACTTC CASPLKLQETQYF
TRBJ1-4 TRBD1 TRBV6-1 13 . TGTGCCAGCCACGGGACAGCTAATGAAAAACTGTTTTTT CASHGTANEKLFF
TRBJ1-4 TRBD1 TRBV9 15 . TGTGCCAGCAGCGTAGTCCCGGGACAGACTGAAAAACTGTTTTTT CASSVVPGQTEKLFF
TRBJ1-3 . TRBV7-6 16 . TGTGCCAGCAGCCCCCCCCTGGTGAGCTCTGGAAACACCATATATTTT CASSPPLVSSGNTIYF
TRBJ1-1 . TRBV6-6 13 . TGTGCCACAGTGCAGGGCATGAACACTGAAGCTTTCTTT CATVQGMNTEAFF
TRBJ2-2 TRBD2 TRBV9 17 . TGTGCCAGCAGCGCCGTGACTAGCGGGCTTAACACCGGGGAGCTGTTTTTT CASSAVTSGLNTGELFF
TRBJ2-7 TRBD2 TRBV5-1 15 . TGCGCCAGCAGCTTGGGGACTAGCGGGAGTTACGAGCAGTACTTC CASSLGTSGSYEQYF
TRBJ1-1 TRBD1 TRBV28 14 few TGTGCCAGCACCAGAGGGACAGCCGTTACGGTAGCTTTCTTT CASTRGTAVTVAFF
TRBJ1-5 . TRBV18 17 . TGTGCCAGCTCTGAAGGGTACGGACAATATAGCAATCAGCCCCAGCATTTT CASSEGYGQYSNQPQHF
TRBJ2-2 TRBD1 TRBV7-9 15 . TGTTCCATCAAAAGGGACAGGCAGAACACCGGGGAGCTGTTTTTT CSIKRDRQNTGELFF
TRBJ1-2 . TRBV27 13 . TGTGCCAGCAGTTTGGCAGGGTCCTATGGCTACACCTTC CASSLAGSYGYTF
TRBJ2-7 TRBD1 TRBV10-1 13 . TGCGCCAGCAGGCCCCAGACAGGGGCTCTTCAGTACTTC CASRPQTGALQYF
TRBJ2-2 TRBD1 TRBV6-4 18 . TGTGCCAGCAGTGGGGGTACAGGGGTTCGGAAGATAACCGGGGAGCTGTTTTTT CASSGGTGVRKITGELFF
TRBJ1-5 . TRBV19 14 . TGTGCCAGTAGTGGCGCCGGGGGCAATCAGCCCCAGCATTTT CASSGAGGNQPQHF
TRBJ1-1 . TRBV7-2 14 . TGTGCCAGCAGCTTCCCCGGACTTAACACTGAAGCTTTCTTT CASSFPGLNTEAFF
TRBJ2-3 TRBD2 TRBV5-1 16 . TGCGCCAGCAGCAGCATAGCGGGATTGGGGTCAGATACGCAGTATTTT CASSSIAGLGSDTQYF
TRBJ1-2 TRBD1 TRBV27 15 . TGTGCCAGCAGTTTCACAGGGGTCAGAGAGTATGGCTACACCTTC CASSFTGVREYGYTF
TRBJ2-7 TRBD1 TRBV19 14 few TGTGCCAGCCAACCCGGGACAGGGGGCTACGAGCAGTACTTC CASQPGTGGYEQYF
TRBJ2-2 TRBD2 TRBV5-4 16 . TGTGCCAGCAGCCCACGACTAGCGGGGGGGCCCGGGGAGCTGTTTTTT CASSPRLAGGPGELFF
TRBJ1-1 . TRBV5-6 14 . TGTGCCAGCAGCTTGTTAACACCCAACACTGAAGCTTTCTTT CASSLLTPNTEAFF
TRBJ2-7 . TRBV7-9 13 . TGTGCCAGCAGCCCTCCCACTAGTTACGAGCAGTACTTC CASSPPTSYEQYF